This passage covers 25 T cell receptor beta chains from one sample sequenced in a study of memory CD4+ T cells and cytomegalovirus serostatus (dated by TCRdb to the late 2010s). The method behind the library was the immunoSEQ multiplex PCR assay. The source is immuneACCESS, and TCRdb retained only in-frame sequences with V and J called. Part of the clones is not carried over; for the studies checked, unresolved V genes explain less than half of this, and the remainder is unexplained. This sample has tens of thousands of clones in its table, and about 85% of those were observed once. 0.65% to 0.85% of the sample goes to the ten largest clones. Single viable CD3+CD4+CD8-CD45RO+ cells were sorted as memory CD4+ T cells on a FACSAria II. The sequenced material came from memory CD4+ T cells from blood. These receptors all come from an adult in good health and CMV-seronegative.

CDR3 region: CATSSGGAIDEQYF. The CDR3 coding sequence is TGTGCCACCAGCAGCGGGGGGGCTATCGACGAGCAGTACTTC. The gene calls are TRBV15 and TRBJ2-7; TRBD2 aligns across 8 bases. The V gene's germline CDR1 is LNHNV and CDR2 YYDKDF (reference sequence). With 3 bases clipped from V and 5 bases from J, the junction kept 6 bases outside the gene matches. The CDR3 is 14 residues long.

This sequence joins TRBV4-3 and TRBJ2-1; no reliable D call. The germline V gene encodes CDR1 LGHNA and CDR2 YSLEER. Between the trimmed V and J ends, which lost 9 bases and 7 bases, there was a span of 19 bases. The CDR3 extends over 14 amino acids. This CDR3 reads CASQPNLGWNEQFF. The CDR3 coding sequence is TGCGCCAGTCAGCCCAACCTCGGTTGGAATGAGCAGTTCTTC.

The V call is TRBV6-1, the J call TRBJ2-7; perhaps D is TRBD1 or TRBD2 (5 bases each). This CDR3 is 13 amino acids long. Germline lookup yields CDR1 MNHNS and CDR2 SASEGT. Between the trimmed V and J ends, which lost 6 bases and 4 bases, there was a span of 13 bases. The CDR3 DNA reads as TGTGCCAGCAGAGGGACGGGCCCGTACGAGCAGTACTTC. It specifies CASRGTGPYEQYF.

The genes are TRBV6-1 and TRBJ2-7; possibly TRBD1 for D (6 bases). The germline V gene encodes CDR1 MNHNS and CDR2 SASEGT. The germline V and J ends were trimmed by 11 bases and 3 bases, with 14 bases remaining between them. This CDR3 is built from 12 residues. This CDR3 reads CAGGVQGYEQYF. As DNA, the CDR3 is TGTGCCGGGGGAGTACAGGGCTACGAGCAGTACTTC.

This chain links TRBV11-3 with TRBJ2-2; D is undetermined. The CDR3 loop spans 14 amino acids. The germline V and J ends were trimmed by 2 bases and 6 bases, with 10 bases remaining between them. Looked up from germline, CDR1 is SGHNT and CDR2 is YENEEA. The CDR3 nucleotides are TGTGCCAGCAGCTTACTTTCGGGTTCCGGGGAGCTGTTTTTT. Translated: CASSLLSGSGELFF.

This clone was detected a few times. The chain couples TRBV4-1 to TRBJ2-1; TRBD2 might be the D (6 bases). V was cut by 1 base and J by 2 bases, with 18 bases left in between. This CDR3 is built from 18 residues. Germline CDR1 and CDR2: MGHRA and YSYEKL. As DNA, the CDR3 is TGCGCCAGCAGCCAAGGGTTTAAGGCGGGGCCGACCTACAATGAGCAGTTCTTC. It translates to CASSQGFKAGPTYNEQFF.

In DNA form, the CDR3 reads TGTGCCAGCAGCGCCACAGGGATGAACACTGAAGCTTTCTTT. Protein product: CASSATGMNTEAFF. This chain links TRBV7-3 with TRBJ1-1; D may be TRBD1 (6 bases). The CDR3 is 14 residues long. In germline, CDR1 is SGHTA, CDR2 FQGTGA. The V end lost 5 bases, the J end lost 0 bases, and 10 bases lay between the germline ends.

As DNA, the CDR3 is TGTGCCAGCAGTGACACCGGGGTCGGGCCCCAGCATTTT. It specifies CASSDTGVGPQHF. The rearrangement links TRBV6-4 to TRBJ1-5, with unresolved D. Per the germline V gene, CDR1 is MRHNA and CDR2 is SNTAGT. There are 13 residues in the CDR3. The V gene lost 2 bases and the J gene lost 9 bases, with 11 bases spanning the gap.

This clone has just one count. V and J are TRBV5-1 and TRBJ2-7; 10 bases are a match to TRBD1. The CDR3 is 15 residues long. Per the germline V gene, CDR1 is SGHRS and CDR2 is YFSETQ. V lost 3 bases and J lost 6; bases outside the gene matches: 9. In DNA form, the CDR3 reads TGCGCCAGCAGCTCCTGGGACAGGGGTTTCTTCGAGCAGTACTTC. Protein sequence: CASSSWDRGFFEQYF.

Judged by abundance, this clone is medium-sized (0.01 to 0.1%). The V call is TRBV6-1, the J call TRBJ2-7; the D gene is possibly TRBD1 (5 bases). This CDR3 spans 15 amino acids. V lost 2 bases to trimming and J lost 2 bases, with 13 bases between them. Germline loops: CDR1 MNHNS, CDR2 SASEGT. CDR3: CASSEFPRVPYEQYF. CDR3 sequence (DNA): TGTGCCAGCAGTGAATTTCCCAGGGTACCCTACGAGCAGTACTTC.

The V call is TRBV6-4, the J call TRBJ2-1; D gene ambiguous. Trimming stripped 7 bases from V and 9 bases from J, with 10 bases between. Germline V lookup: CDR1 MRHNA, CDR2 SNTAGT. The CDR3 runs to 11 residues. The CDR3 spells CASTLATEQFF. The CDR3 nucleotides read TGTGCCAGCACGTTAGCCACTGAGCAGTTCTTC.

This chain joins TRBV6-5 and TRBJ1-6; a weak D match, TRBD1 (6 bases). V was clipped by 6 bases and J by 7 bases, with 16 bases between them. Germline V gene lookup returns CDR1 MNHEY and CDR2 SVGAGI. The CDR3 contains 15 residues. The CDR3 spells CASRGGGWGNSPLHF. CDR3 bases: TGTGCCAGCAGGGGGGGCGGTTGGGGCAATTCACCCCTCCACTTT.

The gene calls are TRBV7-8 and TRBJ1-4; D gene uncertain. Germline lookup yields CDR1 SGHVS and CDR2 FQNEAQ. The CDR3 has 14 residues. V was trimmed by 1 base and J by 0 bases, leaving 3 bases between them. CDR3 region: CASSLGATNEKLFF. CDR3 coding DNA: TGTGCCAGCAGCTTAGGAGCAACTAATGAAAAACTGTTTTTT.

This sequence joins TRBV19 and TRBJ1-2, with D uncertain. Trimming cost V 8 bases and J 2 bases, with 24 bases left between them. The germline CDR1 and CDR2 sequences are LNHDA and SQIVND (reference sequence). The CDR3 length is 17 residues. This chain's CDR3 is CASQPLGFDHQNYGYTF. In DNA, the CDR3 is TGTGCCAGTCAGCCATTAGGTTTCGACCATCAAAACTATGGCTACACCTTC.

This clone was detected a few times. The CDR3 here is CASRISQNTEAFF. The CDR3 DNA sequence: TGTGCCAGCAGAATCTCGCAGAACACTGAAGCTTTCTTT. V is TRBV6-5 and J is TRBJ1-1; D uncertain. This CDR3 spans 13 amino acids. Germline CDR1 MNHEY, CDR2 SVGAGI. Trimming removed 6 bases at V and 1 base at J, with 9 bases between.

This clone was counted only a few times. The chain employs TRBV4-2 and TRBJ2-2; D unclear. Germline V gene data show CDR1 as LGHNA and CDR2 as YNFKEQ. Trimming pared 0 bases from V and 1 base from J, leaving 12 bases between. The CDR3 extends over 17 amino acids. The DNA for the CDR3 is TGTGCCAGCAGCCAAGATTGGCAGCTTTTGAACACCGGGGAGCTGTTTTTT. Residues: CASSQDWQLLNTGELFF.

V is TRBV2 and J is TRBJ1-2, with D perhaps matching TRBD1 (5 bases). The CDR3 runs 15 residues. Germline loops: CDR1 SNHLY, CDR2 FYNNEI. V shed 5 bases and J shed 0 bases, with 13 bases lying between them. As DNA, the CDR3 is TGTGCCAGCAGTTCGACAGTGGCGGCTAACTATGGCTACACCTTC. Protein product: CASSSTVAANYGYTF. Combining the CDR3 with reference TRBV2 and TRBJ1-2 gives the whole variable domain EPEVTQTPSHQVTQMGQEVILRCVPISNHLYFYWYRQILGQKVEFLVSFYNNEISEKSEIFDDQFSVERPDGSNFTLKIRSTKLEDSAMYFCASSSTVAANYGYTFGSGTRLTVV.

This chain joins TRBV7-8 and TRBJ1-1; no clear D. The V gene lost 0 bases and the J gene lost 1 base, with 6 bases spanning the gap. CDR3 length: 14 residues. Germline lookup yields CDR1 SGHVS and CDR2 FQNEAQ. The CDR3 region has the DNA TGTGCCAGCAGCTTAGCGCGGGAGAACACTGAAGCTTTCTTT. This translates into CASSLARENTEAFF.

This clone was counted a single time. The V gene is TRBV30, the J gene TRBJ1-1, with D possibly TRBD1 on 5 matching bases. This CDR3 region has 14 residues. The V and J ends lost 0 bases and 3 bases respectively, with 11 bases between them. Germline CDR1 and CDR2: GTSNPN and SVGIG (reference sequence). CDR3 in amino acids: CAWSVAGYDTEAFF. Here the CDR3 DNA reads TGTGCCTGGAGTGTTGCAGGGTATGACACTGAAGCTTTCTTT.

CDR3 sequence: CASGAGGYLHSYNEQFF. The CDR3 bases are TGCGCCAGCGGAGCGGGGGGCTATCTCCACTCCTACAATGAGCAGTTCTTC. This sequence joins TRBV10-1 and TRBJ2-1, with 9 bases lining up with TRBD2. J was trimmed by 0 bases and V by 8 bases; bases with no gene match: 11. The CDR3 sequence is 17 residues long. Germline-derived CDR1 and CDR2 are WNHNN and SYGVQD (reference sequence).

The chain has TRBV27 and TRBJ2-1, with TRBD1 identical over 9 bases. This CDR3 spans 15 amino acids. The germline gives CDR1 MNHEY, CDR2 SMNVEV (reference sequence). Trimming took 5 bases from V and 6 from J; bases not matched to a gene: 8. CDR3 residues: CASSRRTGVSNEQFF. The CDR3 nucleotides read TGTGCCAGCAGTCGCCGGACAGGGGTTAGCAATGAGCAGTTCTTC.

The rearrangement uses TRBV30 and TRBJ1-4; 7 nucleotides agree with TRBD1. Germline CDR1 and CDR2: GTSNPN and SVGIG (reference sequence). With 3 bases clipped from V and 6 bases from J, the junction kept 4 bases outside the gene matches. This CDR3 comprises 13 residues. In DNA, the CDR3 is TGTGCCTGGAGCCTCACAGGGGATGAAAAACTGTTTTTT. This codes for CAWSLTGDEKLFF.

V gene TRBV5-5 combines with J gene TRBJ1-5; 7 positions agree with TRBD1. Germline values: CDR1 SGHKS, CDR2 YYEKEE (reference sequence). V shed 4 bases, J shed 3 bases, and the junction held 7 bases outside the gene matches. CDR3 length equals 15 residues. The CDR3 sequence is CASSPRTGDNQPQHF. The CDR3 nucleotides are TGTGCCAGCAGCCCCAGGACAGGAGACAATCAGCCCCAGCATTTT.

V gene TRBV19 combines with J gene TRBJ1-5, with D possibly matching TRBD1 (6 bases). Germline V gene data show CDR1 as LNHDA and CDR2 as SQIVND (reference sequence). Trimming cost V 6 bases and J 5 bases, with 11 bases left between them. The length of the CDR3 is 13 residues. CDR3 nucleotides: TGTGCCAGTAGGGTAAACAGGGATCAGCCCCAGCATTTT. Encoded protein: CASRVNRDQPQHF.

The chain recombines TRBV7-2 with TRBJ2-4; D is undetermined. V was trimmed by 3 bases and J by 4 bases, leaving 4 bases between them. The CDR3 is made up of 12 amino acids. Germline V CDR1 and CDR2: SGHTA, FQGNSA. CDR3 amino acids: CASSLLKNIQYF. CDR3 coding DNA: TGTGCCAGCAGCTTGCTTAAAAACATTCAGTACTTC.